What follows are 31 T cell receptor beta chains derived from one specimen sequenced in a study of blood T cell repertoires in COVID-19. Assay used: immunoSEQ multiplex PCR; TCRdb lists only in-frame clones, some missing. The table has roughly 150,000 clones, approximately 88% seen once. The sequencing sample was made of peripheral blood. The source is a woman older than 75 with active or convalescent COVID-19.

This clone came up a few times. The V call is TRBV6-2 or TRBV6-3, the J call TRBJ2-2; maybe TRBD1 (6 bases). Trimming removed 2 bases at V and 3 bases at J, with 16 bases between. Germline V gene data show CDR1 as MNHEY and CDR2 as SVGEGT. The CDR3 is 17 amino acids. CDR3: CASSYRWRAGDTGELFF. CDR3 coding DNA: TGTGCCAGCAGTTACAGGTGGCGGGCAGGGGACACCGGGGAGCTGTTTTTT.

The chain recombines TRBV29-1 with TRBJ1-2; D is perhaps TRBD1 (6 bases). Trimming took off 4 bases at V and 4 bases at J, with 10 bases between the two ends. Germline V gene data show CDR1 as SQVTM and CDR2 as ANQGSEA. The CDR3 loop spans 12 amino acids. In DNA form, the CDR3 reads TGCAGCGTTGCCCGGGACATCTATGGCTACACCTTC. Translating it yields CSVARDIYGYTF. The whole variable domain, remainder taken from reference TRBV29-1 and TRBJ1-2, is SAVISQKPSRDICQRGTSLTIQCQVDSQVTMMFWYRQQPGQSLTLIATANQGSEATYESGFVIDKFPISRPNLTFSTLTVSNMSPEDSSIYLCSVARDIYGYTFGSGTRLTVV.

Only a few counts were recorded for this clone. The V and J genes are TRBV9 and TRBJ1-3; D gene uncertain. V lost 0 bases and J lost 2, with 9 bases in between. Germline V gene lookup returns CDR1 SGDLS and CDR2 YYNGEE. The CDR3 length is 15 residues. CDR3 protein: CASSVGGDAGNTIYF. The CDR3 region has the DNA TGTGCCAGCAGCGTAGGAGGTGACGCTGGAAACACCATATATTTT.

This clone has only one observation. The rearrangement links TRBV7-6 to TRBJ1-5; D is possibly TRBD1 (5 bases). CDR3 length equals 15 residues. The germline CDR1 and CDR2 sequences are SGHVS and FNYEAQ. Between the trimmed V and J ends, which lost 5 bases and 0 bases, there was a span of 11 bases. The CDR3 sequence: CASSPGGNSNQPQHF. The CDR3 DNA reads TGTGCCAGCAGCCCGGGGGGGAATAGCAATCAGCCCCAGCATTTT.

The chain recombines TRBV5-6 with TRBJ2-5, with TRBD1 as a possible D gene (5 bases). Germline CDR1 and CDR2: SGHDT and YYEEEE. V was pared by 4 bases and J by 4 bases, with 20 bases between. The CDR3 consists of 16 residues. This CDR3 reads CASSNLGGITGETQYF. In DNA form, the CDR3 reads TGTGCCAGCAGCAACTTGGGCGGAATAACAGGAGAGACCCAGTACTTC.

The rearrangement uses TRBV5-1 and TRBJ2-1; 8 nucleotides match TRBD2. Trimming cost V 0 bases and J 5 bases; bases outside gene matches: 4. CDR1 and CDR2 (germline): SGHRS, YFSETQ. The CDR3 is made up of 15 amino acids. For the CDR3, the DNA is TGCGCCAGCAGCTTGGGAGCGGGGGATCACAATGAGCAGTTCTTC. It encodes CASSLGAGDHNEQFF.

V is TRBV6-5 and J is TRBJ1-2; D might be TRBD1 (5 bases). The CDR3 is 13 residues long. V gave up 4 bases and J gave up 1 base, with 7 bases separating them. CDR1 is MNHEY and CDR2 is SVGAGI in the germline V gene. DNA for the CDR3: TGTGCCAGCAGTTTAAGGGGTAACTATGGCTACACCTTC. Translating it yields CASSLRGNYGYTF.

The rearrangement joins TRBV6-5 to TRBJ1-5; unclear D gene. The V gene's germline CDR1 is MNHEY and CDR2 SVGAGI. The CDR3 has 15 residues. Trimming shortened V by 0 bases and J by 1 base, and 7 bases separated the two germline ends. The CDR3 DNA sequence: TGTGCCAGCAGTTACTCGTCACGGAGCAATCAGCCCCAGCATTTT. As protein: CASSYSSRSNQPQHF.

The chain joins TRBV4-1 to TRBJ1-5, with 7 bases lining up with TRBD1. The CDR3 covers 16 residues. V shed 3 bases, J shed 0 bases, and the junction held 5 bases outside the gene matches. Germline V CDR1 and CDR2: MGHRA, YSYEKL. The CDR3 sequence: CASSQGGTDSNQPQHF. CDR3 nucleotide sequence: TGCGCCAGCAGCCAGGGTGGGACAGATAGCAATCAGCCCCAGCATTTT.

This chain links TRBV5-8 with TRBJ1-3, with no clear D. Per germline, CDR1 SGHTS and CDR2 YDEGEE. V was shortened by 0 bases and J by 0 bases, with 13 bases between the two germline ends. The CDR3 has 17 amino acids. The CDR3 region is CASSLARVGSSGNTIYF. The CDR3 DNA follows: TGTGCCAGCAGCTTGGCCCGGGTAGGGAGCTCTGGAAACACCATATATTTT.

The chain couples TRBV9 to TRBJ1-1, with D uncertain. The CDR3 runs 13 residues. V shed 0 bases and J shed 1 base, with 4 bases lying between them. Germline CDR1 reads SGDLS; CDR2 reads YYNGEE. The CDR3 DNA follows: TGTGCCAGCAGCGTAGCAGGGAACACTGAAGCTTTCTTT. Protein product: CASSVAGNTEAFF.

This chain connects TRBV7-8 to TRBJ2-7; 10 bases match TRBD1. The V and J ends lost 1 base and 4 bases, in that order; junction bases with no gene match: 4. The V gene's germline CDR1 is SGHVS and CDR2 FQNEAQ. The CDR3 is made up of 15 amino acids. The CDR3 DNA follows: TGTGCCAGCAGCTTAGGGGGACAGGGGAAGTACGAGCAGTACTTC. It yields the protein CASSLGGQGKYEQYF.

The V call is TRBV5-4, the J call TRBJ2-7; tentative D call: TRBD1 (6 bases). Germline CDR1 reads SGHNT; CDR2 reads YYREEE (reference sequence). Trimming stripped 4 bases from V and 3 bases from J, with 14 bases between. The CDR3 extends over 14 amino acids. The CDR3 DNA follows: TGTGCCAGCAGCCTGCAGGGGAGTTTCTACGAGCAGTACTTC. Translation gives CASSLQGSFYEQYF. Variable domain in full (rest from reference TRBV5-4 and TRBJ2-7): ETGVTQSPTHLIKTRGQQVTLRCSSQSGHNTVSWYQQALGQGPQFIFQYYREEENGRGNFPPRFSGLQFPNYSSELNVNALELDDSALYLCASSLQGSFYEQYFGPGTRLTVT.

The CDR3 DNA is TGTGCCAGCAGCCAAGGTCTAGTCACAGATACGCAGTATTTT. This sequence encodes CASSQGLVTDTQYF. The rearrangement uses TRBV3-1 (or the pseudogene TRBV3-2) and TRBJ2-3; D not resolved. Germline V gene lookup returns CDR1 LGHDT and CDR2 YNNKEL (reference sequence). With 1 base removed from V and 2 bases from J, the gap between germline ends came to 7 bases. This CDR3 has 14 residues.

This clone was seen only a few times. The V gene is TRBV7-2, the J gene TRBJ2-5, with 8 bases matching TRBD1. The CDR3 covers 14 residues. The V gene's germline CDR1 is SGHTA and CDR2 FQGNSA. J was trimmed by 6 bases and V by 1 base; bases with no gene match: 4. CDR3 sequence: CASSLGTGRKTQYF. CDR3 DNA: TGTGCCAGCAGCTTAGGGACAGGGAGGAAGACCCAGTACTTC.

This CDR3 reads CAISEASRFEQFF. CDR3 nucleotides: TGTGCCATCAGTGAGGCTAGTCGGTTTGAGCAGTTCTTC. V gene TRBV10-3 combines with J gene TRBJ2-1; D ambiguous. This CDR3 has 13 amino acids. With 2 bases removed from V and 9 bases from J, the gap between germline ends came to 11 bases. The germline gives CDR1 ENHRY, CDR2 SYGVKD.

The V call is TRBV11-1, the J call TRBJ2-7, with 10 bases fitting TRBD1. V dropped 5 bases and J dropped 1; count of bases not matched to a gene: 8. Germline CDR1 SGHAT, CDR2 FQDESV (reference sequence). The CDR3 is 16 residues long. DNA of the CDR3: TGTGCCAGCAGCCCCGGGGACAGGGGTGCGTCCTACGAGCAGTACTTC. Protein: CASSPGDRGASYEQYF.

This clone was seen only once. The CDR3 nucleotides are TGCGCCAGCAGCCAAGATCGGGGTGTGGGGACTGAAGCTTTCTTT. Encoded protein: CASSQDRGVGTEAFF. The gene calls are TRBV4-3 and TRBJ1-1; no reliable D call. V lost 0 bases and J lost 5, with 13 bases in between. Per the germline V gene, CDR1 is LGHNA and CDR2 is YSLEER. This CDR3 contains 15 residues.

The CDR3 DNA sequence: TGTGCCAGCAGCGCCCGGCCGGGACAGGGTATTAATGAGCAGTTCTTC. Its protein product is CASSARPGQGINEQFF. The V call is TRBV9, the J call TRBJ2-1, with 9 nucleotides matching TRBD1. The CDR3 is 16 amino acids. The V gene end was trimmed by 3 bases and the J gene end by 7 bases; junction bases not matched to a gene: 11. Germline V gene lookup returns CDR1 SGDLS and CDR2 YYNGEE.

The chain is built from TRBV7-9 and TRBJ2-1, with 15 positions matching TRBD2. V lost 5 bases, J lost 4 bases, and 6 bases stayed unmatched. The CDR3 is made up of 17 amino acids. Germline V gives CDR1 SEHNR, CDR2 FQNEAQ (reference sequence). The CDR3, as DNA: TGTGCCAGCAGCCCGGGGACTAGCGGGGGGCCTTACAATGAGCAGTTCTTC. Its protein is CASSPGTSGGPYNEQFF. Looking up the rest from reference TRBV7-9 and TRBJ2-1 gives the full variable domain: DTGVSQNPRHKITKRGQNVTFRCDPISEHNRLYWYRQTLGQGPEFLTYFQNEAQLEKSRLLSDRFSAERPKGSFSTLEIQRTEQGDSAMYLCASSPGTSGGPYNEQFFGPGTRLTVL.

The chain couples TRBV19 to TRBJ1-4, with D hard to call. The germline gives CDR1 LNHDA, CDR2 SQIVND (reference sequence). This CDR3 contains 12 residues. Trimming pared 6 bases from V and 0 bases from J, leaving 2 bases between. The CDR3 reads CASSATNEKLFF. Here the CDR3 DNA reads TGTGCCAGTAGCGCAACTAATGAAAAACTGTTTTTT.

The V call is TRBV19, the J call TRBJ1-5; TRBD1 matches at 7 bases. Germline-derived CDR1 and CDR2 are LNHDA and SQIVND (reference sequence). J was trimmed by 7 bases and V by 5 bases; bases with no gene match: 11. CDR3 length equals 15 residues. The CDR3 protein is CASSYLDRAGQPQHF. In DNA, the CDR3 is TGTGCCAGTAGTTATCTCGACAGGGCGGGGCAGCCCCAGCATTTT.

This chain connects TRBV6-5 to TRBJ2-5; D may be TRBD2 (6 bases). The V end lost 6 bases, the J end lost 2 bases, and 10 bases lay between the germline ends. Germline lookup yields CDR1 MNHEY and CDR2 SVGAGI. This CDR3 spans 13 amino acids. The CDR3 is CASRDGRQETQYF. The CDR3 DNA reads as TGTGCCAGCAGAGACGGGAGACAAGAGACCCAGTACTTC.

This chain links TRBV11-2 with TRBJ2-5, with 8 bases that match TRBD2. Germline V CDR1 and CDR2: SGHAT, FQNNGV. With V trimmed by 1 base and J by 0 bases, 1 base remained unmatched. The length of the CDR3 is 15 residues. CDR3: CASSLVSGNQETQYF. CDR3 coding DNA: TGTGCCAGCAGCTTAGTTAGCGGGAACCAAGAGACCCAGTACTTC.

The V call is TRBV6-5, the J call TRBJ1-1; 7 bases are a match to TRBD1. CDR3 size: 15 residues. Trimming at V came to 6 bases and at J to 3 bases, leaving 10 bases not matched to a gene. In germline, CDR1 is MNHEY, CDR2 SVGAGI. This chain's CDR3 is CASRPSRGLYTEAFF. CDR3 DNA sequence: TGTGCCAGCAGACCCTCCAGGGGGTTGTACACTGAAGCTTTCTTT.

The chain joins TRBV7-9 to TRBJ2-7, with TRBD1 matching over 7 bases. Trimming removed 5 bases from V and 3 bases from J; junction bases left unmatched: 1. The CDR3 consists of 12 residues. Germline CDR1 and CDR2: SEHNR and FQNEAQ (reference sequence). DNA of the CDR3: TGTGCCAGCAGCGGGGACAGCTACGAGCAGTACTTC. Encoded protein: CASSGDSYEQYF.

V usage is TRBV7-9 and J usage is TRBJ1-1; D is ambiguous. Germline V gives CDR1 SEHNR, CDR2 FQNEAQ (reference sequence). Trimming shortened V by 1 base and J by 4 bases, and 10 bases separated the two germline ends. This CDR3 is 14 amino acids long. The CDR3 reads CASSLEHPGTEAFF. In DNA form, the CDR3 reads TGTGCCAGCAGCTTAGAACACCCGGGCACTGAAGCTTTCTTT.

The CDR3 loop reads CASGRGALEQFF. The CDR3 DNA sequence: TGTGCCAGCGGGCGGGGGGCACTAGAGCAGTTCTTC. The chain carries TRBV7-9 and TRBJ2-1, with 8 nucleotides matching TRBD2. CDR1 is SEHNR and CDR2 is FQNEAQ in the germline V gene (reference sequence). V lost 8 bases to trimming and J lost 10 bases; unmatched junction nucleotides: 7. This CDR3 has 12 amino acids.

This chain links TRBV27 with TRBJ1-5; D gene uncertain. Trimming left V 6 bases short and J 5 bases short, with 20 bases between. Germline values: CDR1 MNHEY, CDR2 SMNVEV (reference sequence). CDR3 length: 16 residues. CDR3 protein: CASSPSTEVRYQPQHF. The CDR3 nucleotides read TGTGCCAGCAGCCCCTCAACGGAGGTGCGGTATCAGCCCCAGCATTTT.

The chain combines TRBV5-8 with TRBJ2-1, with 7 bases lining up with TRBD2. There are 15 residues in the CDR3. Germline lookup yields CDR1 SGHTS and CDR2 YDEGEE. V shed 3 bases and J 4 bases; nucleotides not matched to a gene: 7. The CDR3 loop is CASSSYGTTYNEQFF. DNA for the CDR3: TGTGCCAGCAGCTCATACGGGACTACTTACAATGAGCAGTTCTTC.

This sequence joins TRBV5-4 and TRBJ2-2; TRBD1 matches at 8 bases. The CDR3 contains 15 residues. Germline-derived CDR1 and CDR2 are SGHNT and YYREEE (reference sequence). J lost 2 bases, V lost 4 bases, and 4 bases had no gene match. Here the CDR3 DNA reads TGTGCCAGCAGCCTGACAGGGGTTAACACCGGGGAGCTGTTTTTT. Amino acids: CASSLTGVNTGELFF.